A single sample is the source of the 20 T cell receptor beta chains below, sequenced in a study of T cell responses to AZD1222 COVID-19 vaccine. The protocol was immunoSEQ multiplex PCR, while the TCRdb copy is restricted to in-frame clones and leaves out a portion. The sample lists 100,000 to 150,000 clones, around 86% occurring once. Sequencing used peripheral blood, obtained on day 0 of AZD1222 vaccination. The receptor source for this set is an adult in good health.

The chain uses TRBV20-1 and TRBJ1-5, with D perhaps matching TRBD1 (6 bases). Germline V CDR1 and CDR2: DFQATT, SNEGSKA (reference sequence). The CDR3 consists of 14 residues. Trimming took off 3 bases at V and 7 bases at J, with 16 bases between the two ends. The CDR3 region is CSASGGQGRQPQHF. As DNA, the CDR3 is TGCAGTGCTAGTGGGGGGCAGGGACGACAGCCCCAGCATTTT.

The chain employs TRBV2 and TRBJ1-2; TRBD1 agrees at 9 bases. The germline V gene has CDR1 SNHLY and CDR2 FYNNEI. Losses at the gene ends were 8 bases for V and 8 bases for J; bases not matched to a gene: 3. The CDR3 is 11 residues long. The CDR3 DNA reads as TGTGCCAGCGGACAGGGGATCGGCTACACCTTC. Translation gives CASGQGIGYTF. The complete variable domain, with remaining parts taken from reference TRBV2 and TRBJ1-2, reads EPEVTQTPSHQVTQMGQEVILRCVPISNHLYFYWYRQILGQKVEFLVSFYNNEISEKSEIFDDQFSVERPDGSNFTLKIRSTKLEDSAMYFCASGQGIGYTFGSGTRLTVV.

V usage is TRBV6-2 or TRBV6-3 and J usage is TRBJ1-2; 7 bases are shared with TRBD1. The CDR3 extends over 13 amino acids. The V gene's germline CDR1 is MNHEY and CDR2 SVGEGT. V trimming: 4 bases; J trimming: 6 bases; junction bases outside the gene matches: 5. The DNA of the CDR3 is TGTGCCAGCAGTTCAGGGACAGCCAATGGCTACACCTTC. Its translation: CASSSGTANGYTF.

The genes are TRBV3-1 (or the pseudogene TRBV3-2) and TRBJ1-1; D gene ambiguous. There are 14 residues in the CDR3. The V end lost 1 base, the J end lost 4 bases, and 10 bases lay between the germline ends. The germline V gene has CDR1 LGHDT and CDR2 YNNKEL (reference sequence). CDR3: CASSQAAHFTEAFF. In DNA, the CDR3 is TGTGCCAGCAGCCAAGCGGCACACTTCACTGAAGCTTTCTTT.

The chain carries TRBV7-6 and TRBJ1-2, with D maybe TRBD1 (5 bases). Germline CDR1 SGHVS, CDR2 FNYEAQ. The ends were cut back, 5 bases at V and 6 bases at J, with 16 bases in the middle. CDR3 length equals 14 residues. CDR3 DNA sequence: TGTGCCAGCAGCCCCCGTCCCAGGGCGAATGGCTACACCTTC. This encodes CASSPRPRANGYTF.

V gene TRBV6-5 combines with J gene TRBJ2-1; D may be TRBD2 (5 bases). CDR3 length: 14 residues. From germline, CDR1 is MNHEY and CDR2 SVGAGI. Trimming cost V 5 bases and J 7 bases, with 15 bases left between them. This CDR3 is CASSRRTYSNEQFF. The CDR3 coding sequence is TGTGCCAGCAGTCGCAGGACTTACTCTAATGAGCAGTTCTTC.

The chain combines TRBV14 with TRBJ1-1; D unclear. CDR3 length: 13 residues. Germline CDR1 is SGHDN and CDR2 is FVKESK. V lost 8 bases and J 0 bases, leaving 10 bases between the germline ends. DNA for the CDR3: TGTGCCAGCGCGAGGCAGTTGAACACTGAAGCTTTCTTT. Protein product: CASARQLNTEAFF.

The chain combines TRBV6-5 with TRBJ2-7; 8 nucleotides line up with TRBD1. The V gene end was trimmed by 2 bases and the J gene end by 2 bases; junction bases not matched to a gene: 5. Per the germline V gene, CDR1 is MNHEY and CDR2 is SVGAGI. The CDR3 totals 15 residues. The CDR3 protein is CASSYRTGTTYEQYF. DNA of the CDR3: TGTGCCAGCAGTTACAGGACAGGGACCACCTACGAGCAGTACTTC.

The chain employs TRBV3-1 (or the pseudogene TRBV3-2) and TRBJ2-3; D is perhaps TRBD2 (5 bases). The CDR3 has 14 residues. V gave up 2 bases and J gave up 4 bases, with 10 bases separating them. Germline V gene data show CDR1 as LGHDT and CDR2 as YNNKEL (reference sequence). As DNA, the CDR3 is TGTGCCAGCAGCCAATCGGGGTACGCAGATACGCAGTATTTT. It is translated as CASSQSGYADTQYF.

The chain links TRBV3-1 (or the pseudogene TRBV3-2) to TRBJ2-3; 10 bases are a match to TRBD2. J gave up 5 bases and V 1 base, and 6 bases lay outside the gene matches. This CDR3 is 16 amino acids long. Germline CDR1 LGHDT, CDR2 YNNKEL (reference sequence). The CDR3 region has the DNA TGTGCCAGCAGCCAAGTTTTAGCGGGGGGCAAAGATACGCAGTATTTT. It is translated as CASSQVLAGGKDTQYF.

The rearrangement joins TRBV6-5 to TRBJ1-2, with 11 nucleotides matching TRBD1. The V and J ends lost 5 bases and 3 bases, in that order; junction bases with no gene match: 5. Germline V gene sequence: CDR1 MNHEY, CDR2 SVGAGI. The CDR3 runs 15 residues. CDR3 residues: CASSQDRGHDYGYTF. CDR3 DNA sequence: TGTGCCAGCAGTCAGGACAGGGGGCATGACTATGGCTACACCTTC.

The V and J genes are TRBV4-3 and TRBJ2-1, with no clear D. CDR1 is LGHNA and CDR2 is YSLEER in the germline V gene. The CDR3 runs 16 residues. V lost 1 base and J lost 1, with 11 bases in between. The CDR3 nucleotides read TGCGCCAGCAGCCAAGCGGTCAGGCGGTCCTACAATGAGCAGTTCTTC. This encodes CASSQAVRRSYNEQFF.

This rearrangement joins TRBV30 to TRBJ1-3; D remains ambiguous. V was pared by 3 bases and J by 6 bases, with 15 bases between. Germline-derived CDR1 and CDR2 are GTSNPN and SVGIG (reference sequence). This CDR3 is built from 14 residues. DNA of the CDR3: TGTGCCTGGAGCGTCCTGTATGGGGAAAACACCATATATTTT. Translation gives CAWSVLYGENTIYF.

The chain links TRBV3-1 (or the pseudogene TRBV3-2) to TRBJ1-5; 7 bases fit TRBD1. The CDR3 is 16 amino acids. The J segment lost 6 bases and the V segment lost 6 bases, leaving 14 bases of the junction unmatched. Germline assignment: CDR1 LGHDT and CDR2 YNNKEL (reference sequence). This CDR3 reads CASSQFTGAGRQPQHF. The CDR3 DNA reads TGTGCCAGCAGTCAATTCACAGGGGCGGGCCGTCAGCCCCAGCATTTT.

Points on this clone: One end of the junction does not line up with germline, which may come from a read error. The rearrangement uses TRBV6-5 and TRBJ2-7; D is tentatively TRBD1 or TRBD2 (6 bases each). CDR1 and CDR2 (germline): MNHEY, SVGAGI. CDR3 length equals 16 residues. The chain's CDR3 is CASSYSGGQLAYEQYF. CDR3 DNA sequence: TGTGCCAGCAGCTACTCCGGGGGCCAACTTGCCTACGAGCAGTACTTC.

This sequence joins TRBV18 and TRBJ1-2, with a possible D match to TRBD1 (6 bases). Germline CDR1 is KGHSH and CDR2 is LQKENI. Trimming cost V 2 bases and J 4 bases, with 17 bases left between them. The CDR3 spans 16 residues. CDR3 protein: CASSPETGPGGYGYTF. CDR3 in DNA: TGTGCCAGCTCACCAGAGACAGGACCCGGTGGCTATGGCTACACCTTC. Combining the CDR3 with reference TRBV18 and TRBJ1-2 gives the whole variable domain NAGVMQNPRHLVRRRGQEARLRCSPMKGHSHVYWYRQLPEEGLKFMVYLQKENIIDESGMPKERFSAEFPKEGPSILRIQQVVRGDSAAYFCASSPETGPGGYGYTFGSGTRLTVV.

The J gene is TRBJ1-2, the V gene TRBV6-1; TRBD1 matches at 7 bases. The trim removed 3 bases at V and 3 bases at J, leaving 7 bases unmatched. The CDR3 spans 15 residues. Per the germline V gene, CDR1 is MNHNS and CDR2 is SASEGT. The CDR3: CASSDPARGDYGYTF. CDR3 sequence (DNA): TGTGCCAGCAGTGACCCGGCCAGGGGGGACTATGGCTACACCTTC.

The J gene is TRBJ2-1, the V gene TRBV2; TRBD1 agrees at 7 bases. Germline CDR1 is SNHLY and CDR2 is FYNNEI. The CDR3 runs 15 residues. With 8 bases clipped from V and 6 bases from J, the junction kept 13 bases outside the gene matches. This CDR3 is CASGPPTGNLNEQFF. The CDR3 DNA reads as TGTGCCAGCGGCCCCCCGACAGGGAATCTCAATGAGCAGTTCTTC.

The rearrangement joins TRBV6-5 to TRBJ2-1; possible D gene TRBD1, 5 bases. The ends were cut back, 0 bases at V and 4 bases at J, with 10 bases in the middle. Germline V lookup: CDR1 MNHEY, CDR2 SVGAGI. The CDR3 runs 15 residues. The CDR3 region is CASSYSWQGYNEQFF. The CDR3 bases are TGTGCCAGCAGTTACTCGTGGCAGGGATACAATGAGCAGTTCTTC.

The CDR3 DNA follows: TGTGCCAGCAGCTTAATTGGAGCGAACACCGGGGAGCTGTTTTTT. Translating it yields CASSLIGANTGELFF. The chain employs TRBV7-9 and TRBJ2-2; no clear D gene. The CDR3 is 15 residues long. V lost 2 bases and J lost 0, with 7 bases in between. Per the germline V gene, CDR1 is SEHNR and CDR2 is FQNEAQ (reference sequence).